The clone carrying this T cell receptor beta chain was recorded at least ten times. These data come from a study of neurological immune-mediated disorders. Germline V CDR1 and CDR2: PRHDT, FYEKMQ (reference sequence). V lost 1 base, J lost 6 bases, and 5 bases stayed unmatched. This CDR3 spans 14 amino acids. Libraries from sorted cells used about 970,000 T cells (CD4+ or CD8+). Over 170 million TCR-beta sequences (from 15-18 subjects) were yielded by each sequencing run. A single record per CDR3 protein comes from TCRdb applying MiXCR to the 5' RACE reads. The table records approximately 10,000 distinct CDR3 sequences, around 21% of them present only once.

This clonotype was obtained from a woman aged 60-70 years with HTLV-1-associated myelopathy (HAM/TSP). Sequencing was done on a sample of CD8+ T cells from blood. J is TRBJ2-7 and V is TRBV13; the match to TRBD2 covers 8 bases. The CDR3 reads CASSLVSGDIEQYF. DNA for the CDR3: TGTGCCAGCAGCTTAGTTAGCGGGGACATCGAGCAGTACTTC.